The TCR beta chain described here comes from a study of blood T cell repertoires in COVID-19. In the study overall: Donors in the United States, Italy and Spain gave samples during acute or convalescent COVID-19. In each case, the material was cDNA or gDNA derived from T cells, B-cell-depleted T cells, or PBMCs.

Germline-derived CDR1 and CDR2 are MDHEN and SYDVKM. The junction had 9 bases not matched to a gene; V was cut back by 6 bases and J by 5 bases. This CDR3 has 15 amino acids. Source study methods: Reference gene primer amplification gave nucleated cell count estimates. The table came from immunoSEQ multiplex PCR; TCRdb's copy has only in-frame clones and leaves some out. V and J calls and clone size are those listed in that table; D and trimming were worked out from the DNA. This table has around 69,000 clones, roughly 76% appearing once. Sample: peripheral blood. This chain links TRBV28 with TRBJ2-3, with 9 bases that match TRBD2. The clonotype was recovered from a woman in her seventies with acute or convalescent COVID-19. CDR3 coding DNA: TGTGCCAGCAGCCCCCGTAGCGGGAGTAAAGATACGCAGTATTTT. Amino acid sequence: CASSPRSGSKDTQYF. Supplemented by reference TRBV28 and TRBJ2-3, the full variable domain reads DVKVTQSSRYLVKRTGEKVFLECVQDMDHENMFWYRQDPGLGLRLIYFSYDVKMKEKGDIPEGYSVSREKKERFSLILESASTNQTSMYLCASSPRSGSKDTQYFGPGTRLTVL.